This T cell receptor beta chain was found in a study of cytomegalovirus exposure and HLA in healthy donors. Study-wide background: Most genotyped donors, around 78% of about 430, had Caucasian-associated genetic ancestry. General observations from the study: Several of the most significant clusters appeared, in a later analysis, to be linked to common viral pathogens. Most CMV-associated TCR beta chains were later found to appear HLA-restricted.

This PCR relied on a set of 60 Vbeta primers and 13 Jbeta primers. TCRdb's copy holds only in-frame clones and misses some; the assay was immunoSEQ multiplex PCR. The sample carries about 130,000 clones, 65% to 80% recorded once. Remarks on this clone: As yet, its antigen is unknown. One end of the junction does not line up with germline, which may come from a read error.

Germline V gene sequence: CDR1 MDHEN, CDR2 SYDVKM. This CDR3 is 14 amino acids long. The clonotype comes from a male donor in good health and CMV-seropositive. The sequencing input was PBMCs. The gene calls are TRBV28 and TRBJ1-2; 8 positions agree with TRBD1. CDR3 bases: TGTGCCAGCGGTTTACCAGGGGGCGCCTATGGCTACACCTTC. This sequence encodes CASGLPGGAYGYTF.